This T cell receptor (beta chain) is from a study of vaccination and CD4 T cells after COVID-19. For the study at large: Cultures that served as controls received a CEFX pool, an HIV-1 Nef pool, or no peptide.

CDR1 MNHNS and CDR2 SASEGT come from the germline V gene. The V and J ends lost 6 bases and 3 bases respectively, with 17 bases between them. This CDR3 spans 15 amino acids. This clonotype was picked up a small number of times. Its cognate antigen is unknown. Sequencing of cultured CD4+ T cell DNA used the Oncomine TCR Beta short-read assay. Once CD4+ T cells had been cultured, genomic DNA was extracted from them. Each CDR3 protein gets one entry after TCRdb re-called the PCR reads with MiXCR. The sample has around 19,000 distinct CDR3 sequences; approximately 40% are singletons. As to treatment: approximately 9-day PBMC culture with coronavirus spike peptide pools or control peptides (ViraFEST assay).

This clonotype was sampled from a human donor who received a COVID-19 vaccine. The sequenced sample was CD4+ T cells from blood, cultured in vitro, obtained before SARS-CoV-2 vaccination. V is TRBV6-1 and J is TRBJ1-2, with D possibly matching TRBD1 (5 bases). CDR3 coding DNA: TGTGCCAGCAGCCGTATCGGGGGGTCGGACTATGGCTACACCTTC. Its translation: CASSRIGGSDYGYTF.